Following are 22 T cell receptor beta chains from one sample sequenced in a study of T cell responses to AZD1222 COVID-19 vaccine. Sequencing was performed with immunoSEQ multiplex PCR; in TCRdb, only in-frame clones are kept and a portion is missing. Here the sample spans about 110,000 clones, roughly 89% being singletons. The sequences come from peripheral blood, collected 28 days after the second AZD1222 dose. The receptor set was obtained from an adult who received the AZD1222 COVID-19 vaccine.

This clone turned up a few times. The genes are TRBV18 and TRBJ2-4, with D perhaps TRBD1 (5 bases). Germline-derived CDR1 and CDR2 are KGHSH and LQKENI. The CDR3 runs 15 residues. V was cut by 1 base and J by 0 bases, with 7 bases left in between. The CDR3 region has the DNA TGTGCCAGCTCACCACAGGGGATAGCCAAAAACATTCAGTACTTC. It translates to CASSPQGIAKNIQYF.

This clone was recorded only once. The V and J genes are TRBV11-2 and TRBJ1-5; a weak D match, TRBD1 (6 bases). V was clipped by 5 bases and J by 2 bases, with 10 bases between them. Germline values: CDR1 SGHAT, CDR2 FQNNGV. The CDR3 has 14 residues. The CDR3: CASSPGAGNQPQHF. CDR3 DNA sequence: TGTGCCAGCAGCCCAGGGGCAGGCAATCAGCCCCAGCATTTT.

The genes are TRBV28 and TRBJ1-2, with D unclear. CDR3 length equals 16 residues. The V end lost 4 bases, the J end lost 4 bases, and 19 bases lay between the germline ends. Looked up from germline, CDR1 is MDHEN and CDR2 is SYDVKM. CDR3 region: CASSWAYSRMFYGYTF. In DNA, the CDR3 is TGTGCCAGCAGTTGGGCCTATTCTAGGATGTTCTATGGCTACACCTTC.

The chain recombines TRBV20-1 with TRBJ1-2, with D possibly matching TRBD1 (5 bases). Trimming cost V 3 bases and J 5 bases, with 13 bases left between them. Germline CDR1 and CDR2: DFQATT and SNEGSKA (reference sequence). The CDR3 sequence is 13 residues long. The CDR3, as DNA: TGCAGTGCTAGTGGGACCCAGAAATATGGCTACACCTTC. Protein: CSASGTQKYGYTF.

V and J are TRBV29-1 and TRBJ2-3; D is unclear. The CDR3 spans 14 residues. Germline CDR1 is SQVTM and CDR2 is ANQGSEA. V was clipped by 6 bases and J by 2 bases, with 15 bases between them. CDR3 sequence (DNA): TGCAGCGTGCCGGGCCTACTCAACACAGATACGCAGTATTTT. Its protein is CSVPGLLNTDTQYF.

This rearrangement joins TRBV28 to TRBJ2-6; a possible D gene is TRBD1 (6 bases). V lost 4 bases and J lost 1, with 14 bases in between. This CDR3 is built from 17 residues. Germline loops: CDR1 MDHEN, CDR2 SYDVKM. CDR3 sequence (DNA): TGTGCCAGCAGTTCCGCAGGGGAACTTTCTGGGGCCAACGTCCTGACTTTC. Encoded protein: CASSSAGELSGANVLTF.

The chain links TRBV3-1 (or the pseudogene TRBV3-2) to TRBJ2-3; 8 nucleotides align to TRBD1. This CDR3 region has 15 residues. The germline gives CDR1 LGHDT, CDR2 YNNKEL (reference sequence). J gave up 7 bases and V 4 bases, and 10 bases lay outside the gene matches. CDR3 in amino acids: CASSLRQGIVHTQYF. Here the CDR3 DNA reads TGTGCCAGCAGCCTTCGACAGGGGATTGTTCATACGCAGTATTTT.

The genes are TRBV28 and TRBJ1-6; D not resolved. Trimming cost V 3 bases and J 7 bases, with 13 bases left between them. This CDR3 is built from 15 residues. Germline V gene data show CDR1 as MDHEN and CDR2 as SYDVKM. CDR3 in amino acids: CASSFSEGTNSPLHF. The CDR3 nucleotides read TGTGCCAGCAGTTTCAGTGAAGGAACAAATTCACCCCTCCACTTT. Looking up the rest from reference TRBV28 and TRBJ1-6 gives the full variable domain: DVKVTQSSRYLVKRTGEKVFLECVQDMDHENMFWYRQDPGLGLRLIYFSYDVKMKEKGDIPEGYSVSREKKERFSLILESASTNQTSMYLCASSFSEGTNSPLHFGNGTRLTVT.

The chain recombines TRBV24-1 with TRBJ2-6; D is uncertain. The CDR3 is 17 amino acids. Between the trimmed V and J ends, which lost 5 bases and 0 bases, there was a span of 13 bases. The V gene's germline CDR1 is KGHDR and CDR2 SFDVKD. The CDR3 here is CATSGDGGDSGANVLTF. As DNA, the CDR3 is TGTGCCACCAGTGGTGACGGCGGTGACTCTGGGGCCAACGTCCTGACTTTC.

V and J are TRBV3-1 (or the pseudogene TRBV3-2) and TRBJ1-3, with unresolved D. CDR1 is LGHDT, CDR2 YNNKEL, per germline (reference sequence). V was clipped by 1 base and J by 4 bases, with 5 bases between them. CDR3 length: 13 amino acids. The DNA for the CDR3 is TGTGCCAGCAGCCAAGGCAGCGGAAACACCATATATTTT. This translates into CASSQGSGNTIYF.

The chain employs TRBV3-1 (or the pseudogene TRBV3-2) and TRBJ2-2; TRBD2 aligns across 7 bases. Germline V gives CDR1 LGHDT, CDR2 YNNKEL (reference sequence). J gave up 7 bases and V 1 base, and 0 bases lay outside the gene matches. The length of the CDR3 is 13 residues. Here the CDR3 reads CASSQGTSGELFF. CDR3 in DNA: TGTGCCAGCAGCCAAGGGACTAGCGGGGAGCTGTTTTTT.

In its sample, this clone was seen once. The chain uses TRBV18 and TRBJ1-5; D is undetermined. The V and J ends lost 4 bases and 5 bases respectively, with 9 bases between them. CDR1 is KGHSH, CDR2 LQKENI, per germline. The CDR3 runs to 13 residues. For the CDR3, the DNA is TGTGCCAGCTCACAGCGGCGGGATCAGCCCCAGCATTTT. This translates into CASSQRRDQPQHF.

This clone has just one count. The chain joins TRBV15 to TRBJ2-7, with 7 positions matching TRBD2. V lost 1 base and J lost 3; bases outside the gene matches: 9. The CDR3 runs to 16 residues. Germline-derived CDR1 and CDR2 are LNHNV and YYDKDF (reference sequence). The CDR3 sequence is CATSRGAGTTVYEQYF. The CDR3 DNA reads as TGTGCCACCAGCAGAGGTGCCGGGACTACCGTCTACGAGCAGTACTTC.

The chain carries TRBV21-1 and TRBJ2-1. TRBV21-1 represents a pseudogene. This CDR3 spans 11 amino acids. CDR3 DNA: TGTGCCAGCAGCAAGGGGGATGAGCAGTTCTTC. This encodes CASSKGDEQFF.

This chain connects TRBV10-3 to TRBJ2-5; no clear D gene. The length of the CDR3 is 14 residues. Trimming left V 2 bases short and J 1 base short, with 8 bases between. Per the germline V gene, CDR1 is ENHRY and CDR2 is SYGVKD. CDR3 residues: CAISEAMIQETQYF. The CDR3 DNA sequence: TGTGCCATCAGTGAGGCTATGATCCAAGAGACCCAGTACTTC.

This clone was detected only once. The CDR3 DNA sequence: TGTGCCAGCAGTCCGGGACAGGGGGGCACCGAGCAGTACTTC. Translation gives CASSPGQGGTEQYF. The rearrangement joins TRBV27 to TRBJ2-7; 11 bases are shared with TRBD1. CDR1 and CDR2 (germline): MNHEY, SMNVEV (reference sequence). This CDR3 has 14 amino acids. The J segment lost 6 bases and the V segment lost 5 bases, leaving 6 bases of the junction unmatched.

V and J are TRBV2 and TRBJ1-1; D not certain. Germline V CDR1 and CDR2: SNHLY, FYNNEI. The CDR3 is 12 residues long. The V end lost 6 bases, the J end lost 7 bases, and 12 bases lay between the germline ends. CDR3 region: CASSPDGVEAFF. In nucleotides, the CDR3 is TGTGCCAGCAGCCCGGACGGGGTTGAAGCTTTCTTT.

The genes are TRBV5-1 and TRBJ2-5, with D hard to call. CDR3 length: 13 amino acids. V dropped 6 bases and J dropped 2 bases, with 11 bases sitting between them. Per germline, CDR1 SGHRS and CDR2 YFSETQ. CDR3 loop: CASTPDDQETQYF. The CDR3 nucleotides are TGCGCCAGCACCCCGGACGATCAAGAGACCCAGTACTTC.

The chain has TRBV3-1 (or the pseudogene TRBV3-2) and TRBJ1-5; D possibly corresponds to TRBD1 (6 bases). Trimming took 8 bases from V and 9 from J, leaving 17 bases between them. From germline, CDR1 is LGHDT and CDR2 YNNKEL (reference sequence). This CDR3 region has 13 residues. In nucleotides, the CDR3 is TGTGCCAGCGGGGGGCAGGGATTAGGGCCCCAGCATTTT. Protein sequence: CASGGQGLGPQHF.

The chain couples TRBV24-1 to TRBJ2-5; the D is unclear. Between the trimmed V and J ends, which lost 1 base and 0 bases, there was a span of 8 bases. CDR3 size: 15 residues. Per the germline V gene, CDR1 is KGHDR and CDR2 is SFDVKD. DNA for the CDR3: TGTGCCACCAGTGATTTTTTGACGGACCAAGAGACCCAGTACTTC. This translates into CATSDFLTDQETQYF.

The V and J genes are TRBV18 and TRBJ1-5, with D perhaps matching TRBD1 (5 bases). The CDR3 runs 15 residues. The V and J ends lost 2 bases and 7 bases respectively, with 15 bases between them. The germline CDR1 and CDR2 sequences are KGHSH and LQKENI. CDR3 in DNA: TGTGCCAGCTCACCAAAGGTCGGGGCCGGCCAGCCCCAGCATTTT. Protein sequence: CASSPKVGAGQPQHF.

V gene TRBV13 combines with J gene TRBJ1-1; D is undetermined. Germline CDR1 reads PRHDT; CDR2 reads FYEKMQ (reference sequence). The CDR3 has 18 amino acids. V was trimmed by 1 base and J by 5 bases, leaving 23 bases between them. The CDR3, as DNA: TGTGCCAGCAGCTTAGAATGGGATCCCTACAATAGGAGGACTGAAGCTTTCTTT. It yields the protein CASSLEWDPYNRRTEAFF.